The entry below gives a single TCR beta chain sequence along with its context. The data derive from a study of OX40 agonist ivuxolimab in advanced cancers. The length of the CDR3 is 15 residues. The V segment lost 7 bases and the J segment 3 bases; nucleotides outside the gene matches: 9. Germline CDR1 and CDR2: MNHNS and SASEGT. Repertoires were generated with immunoSEQ multiplex PCR, while TCRdb's copy carries only in-frame clones and drops some. The sample consists of tens of thousands of clones, 70% to 90% of them appearing once. The study sampled blood at baseline, cycle 4 day 1, and cycle 7 day 1.

The sequence was collected from an adult with an advanced solid tumor such as melanoma, head and neck, liver or kidney cancer. The source material was CD4+ or CD8+ T cells sorted from blood, sampled in a trial of the OX40 agonist ivuxolimab. V is TRBV6-1 and J is TRBJ2-1; TRBD2 aligns across 7 bases. CDR3 residues: CASTETSRIYNEQFF. Here the CDR3 DNA reads TGTGCCAGCACCGAGACTAGCAGGATCTACAATGAGCAGTTCTTC.